A single sample is the source of the 10 T cell receptor beta chains below, sequenced in a study of shared clonotypes between healthy human individuals (dated by TCRdb to the early 2020s). Libraries came from the immunoSEQ multiplex PCR assay. The clones in this table, taken by TCRdb from immuneACCESS, are in-frame only. Not every clone is retained; where verified, under half of the shortfall comes from an unresolved V gene, and the cause of the rest is unknown. This sample comprises approximately 640,000 clones, 90% of them detected only once. About a third of the sample is taken by the ten largest. Sequenced sample: memory CD8+ T cells from PBMCs. Reading the label with the study, this specimen's cell subset or site is: CD45RO+ cells pooled with CCR7-negative TemRA cells. These receptors were collected from a man younger than 30 in good health. Some clones in this sample may be carry-over from other donors' samples.

This clone is a singleton in its sample. A far more abundant clone sits one base away, making this likely a read error. The chain couples TRBV6-6 to TRBJ2-6, with D tentatively TRBD1 (5 bases). CDR3 length equals 14 residues. The germline V and J ends were trimmed by 5 bases and 2 bases, with 7 bases remaining between them. Germline V gene data show CDR1 as MNHNY and CDR2 as SVGAGI (reference sequence). DNA of the CDR3: TGTGCCAGCAGTGACAGCCCTGGGGCCAACGTCCTGACTTTC. Its translation is CASSDSPGANVLTF.

V usage is TRBV10-3 and J usage is TRBJ1-5; a possible D gene is TRBD1 (5 bases). CDR3 length: 14 residues. V dropped 8 bases and J dropped 1 base, with 12 bases sitting between them. Germline CDR1 and CDR2: ENHRY and SYGVKD. The CDR3 is CAIGGAGSNQPQHF. As DNA, the CDR3 is TGTGCCATCGGCGGCGCAGGGAGCAATCAGCCCCAGCATTTT.

This clone was seen a single time. The chain is built from TRBV14 and TRBJ2-2, with a tentative D call TRBD1 (7 bases). The germline V gene encodes CDR1 SGHDN and CDR2 FVKESK. The CDR3 length is 16 residues. V was pared by 1 base and J by 0 bases, with 9 bases between. The CDR3 loop is CASSQGRGANTGELFF. Written as DNA, the CDR3 is TGTGCCAGCAGCCAAGGCAGGGGGGCGAACACCGGGGAGCTGTTTTTT.

V is TRBV6-6 and J is TRBJ1-3; D is undetermined. V lost 2 bases, J lost 0 bases, and 8 bases lay in between. There are 15 residues in the CDR3. CDR1 is MNHNY and CDR2 is SVGAGI in the germline V gene (reference sequence). CDR3 in amino acids: CASSYGVSSGNTIYF. The CDR3, as DNA: TGTGCCAGCAGTTACGGCGTGAGCTCTGGAAACACCATATATTTT.

Comment on this clone: One end of the junction is discordant with germline, which a read error may explain. V usage is TRBV12-5 and J usage is TRBJ1-1, with D possibly being TRBD1 (5 bases). This CDR3 is built from 11 residues. The V gene's germline CDR1 is LGHNT and CDR2 FRNRAP. CDR3 residues: CASGLGPEAFF. CDR3 sequence (DNA): TGTGCTAGTGGCTTGGGGCCTGAAGCTTTCTTT.

The chain couples TRBV10-3 to TRBJ2-2, with D perhaps matching TRBD1 (6 bases). CDR3 length equals 16 residues. The germline gives CDR1 ENHRY, CDR2 SYGVKD. V was shortened by 10 bases and J by 2 bases, with 20 bases between the two germline ends. The CDR3 DNA follows: TGTGCCAATGGGGCAGGGGCCGCGATAAACACCGGGGAGCTGTTTTTT. Translation gives CANGAGAAINTGELFF.

The CDR3 nucleotides read TGCGCCAGCAGCCCACATAGGGGGTCTAATGAAAAACTGTTTTTT. Translating it yields CASSPHRGSNEKLFF. V is TRBV4-1 and J is TRBJ1-4, with D possibly TRBD1 on 6 matching bases. The CDR3 runs to 15 residues. Between the trimmed V and J ends, which lost 4 bases and 3 bases, there was a span of 12 bases. From germline, CDR1 is MGHRA and CDR2 YSYEKL.

This clone was counted once. The J gene is TRBJ2-5, the V gene TRBV9; D possibly corresponds to TRBD2 (5 bases). V lost 4 bases, J lost 4 bases, and 17 bases lay in between. Per germline, CDR1 SGDLS and CDR2 YYNGEE. This CDR3 has 15 amino acids. The CDR3 nucleotides read TGTGCCAGCAGCTCGGAGGACTCCCGGGGAGAGACCCAGTACTTC. It yields the protein CASSSEDSRGETQYF.

This clone was observed many times. This chain connects TRBV6-4 to TRBJ2-2; D gene unclear. V lost 0 bases to trimming and J lost 3 bases, with 2 bases between them. The CDR3 totals 13 residues. Germline CDR1 and CDR2: MRHNA and SNTAGT. The CDR3 nucleotides are TGTGCCAGCAGTGACTCGCACACCGGGGAGCTGTTTTTT. Translated, it gives CASSDSHTGELFF.

The rearrangement uses TRBV7-9 and TRBJ1-2, with a tentative D call TRBD1 (5 bases). CDR1 and CDR2 (germline): SEHNR, FQNEAQ (reference sequence). The length of the CDR3 is 15 residues. The V end lost 2 bases, the J end lost 5 bases, and 15 bases lay between the germline ends. The CDR3 nucleotides read TGTGCCAGCAGCTTATGGGACGGGACGAATTATGGCTACACCTTC. Translated: CASSLWDGTNYGYTF.